In its sample, the clone carrying this T cell receptor beta chain was seen many times. The antigen is not known. Amplification of TCR beta CDR3 regions was performed using RNA transcripts as template. Carried out on the TCR CDR3, a first-round RT-PCR used the HTBI primer set. TCRdb reprocessed the multiplex PCR reads via MiXCR and lists one record per CDR3 protein. The sample holds around 360,000 distinct CDR3 sequences, roughly 15% seen once. V shed 5 bases and J shed 3 bases, with 20 bases lying between them. Germline assignment: CDR1 SGHNT and CDR2 YENEEA. The CDR3 length is 16 residues. This sample stems from a study of T cells in Graves' hyperthyroidism and ophthalmopathy. Study results and caveats: Prediction of ophthalmopathy progression came a median approximately 6.5 months pre-onset.

The sequencing input was blood. The rearrangement joins TRBV11-3 to TRBJ2-7, with a possible D match to TRBD2 (6 bases). This receptor was identified in a woman between 55 and 75 years old with Graves' ophthalmopathy. This CDR3 is CASSTRRDWGHYEQYF. CDR3 bases: TGTGCCAGCAGCACGCGCCGGGACTGGGGCCACTACGAGCAGTACTTC.